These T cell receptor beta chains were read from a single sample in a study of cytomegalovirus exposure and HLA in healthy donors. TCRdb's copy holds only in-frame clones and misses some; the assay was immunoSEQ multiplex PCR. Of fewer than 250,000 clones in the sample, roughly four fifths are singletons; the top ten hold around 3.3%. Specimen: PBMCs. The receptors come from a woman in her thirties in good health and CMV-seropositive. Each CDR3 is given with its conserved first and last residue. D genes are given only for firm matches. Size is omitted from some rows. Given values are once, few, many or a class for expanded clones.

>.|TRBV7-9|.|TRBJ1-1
CASSPSNRLNTEAFF
TGTGCCAGCAGCCCAAGTAACAGGCTGAACACTGAAGCTTTCTTT
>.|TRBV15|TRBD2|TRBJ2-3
CATSGGRGTDTQYF
TGTGCCACCAGCGGCGGGAGGGGCACAGATACGCAGTATTTT
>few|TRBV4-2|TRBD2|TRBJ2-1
CASSQVSGTGLAGDNEQFF
TGTGCCAGCAGCCAAGTTAGCGGTACGGGACTAGCGGGGGACAATGAGCAGTTCTTC
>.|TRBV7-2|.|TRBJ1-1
CASSPEAGRVNTEAFF
TGTGCCAGCAGCCCTGAGGCGGGGAGGGTGAACACTGAAGCTTTCTTT
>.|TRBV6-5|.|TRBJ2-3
CASSYGQPTSTDTQYF
TGTGCCAGCAGTTATGGACAGCCTACTAGCACAGATACGCAGTATTTT
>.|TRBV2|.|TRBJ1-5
CASSESGSVNQPQHF
TGTGCCAGCAGTGAATCAGGTTCGGTCAATCAGCCCCAGCATTTT
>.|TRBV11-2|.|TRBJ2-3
CASSLGQNTDTQYF
TGTGCCAGCAGCTTAGGGCAGAACACAGATACGCAGTATTTT
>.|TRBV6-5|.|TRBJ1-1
CASSYLAGGSEAFF
TGTGCCAGCAGTTATCTTGCCGGGGGGTCTGAAGCTTTCTTT
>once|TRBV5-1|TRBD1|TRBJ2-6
CASSPRPGTGTGANVLTF
TGCGCCAGCAGCCCACGTCCCGGGACAGGGACTGGGGCCAACGTCCTGACTTTC
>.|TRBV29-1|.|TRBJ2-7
CSVGGSSYEQYF
TGCAGCGTCGGCGGTAGCTCCTACGAGCAGTACTTC
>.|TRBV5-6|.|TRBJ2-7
CASSFGEYFYEQYF
TGTGCCAGCAGCTTCGGGGAATACTTCTACGAGCAGTACTTC
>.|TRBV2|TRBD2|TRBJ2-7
CASTRTSGSNSGQYF
TGTGCCAGCACCAGAACTAGCGGGAGCAATTCTGGGCAGTACTTC
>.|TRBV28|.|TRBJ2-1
CASTPLGQGYNEQFF
TGTGCCAGCACCCCGTTGGGGCAGGGCTACAATGAGCAGTTCTTC
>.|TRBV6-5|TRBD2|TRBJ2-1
CASSQSGRAWDEQFF
TGTGCCAGCAGTCAAAGCGGGAGGGCCTGGGATGAGCAGTTCTTC
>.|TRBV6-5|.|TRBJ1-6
CASSLQGVGSPLHF
TGTGCCAGCAGTTTACAGGGCGTAGGGTCACCCCTCCACTTT
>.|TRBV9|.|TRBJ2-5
CASSVRGDLKETQYF
TGTGCCAGCAGCGTTCGCGGAGACTTAAAAGAGACCCAGTACTTC
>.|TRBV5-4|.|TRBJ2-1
CASSFQTELRIF
TGTGCCAGCAGCTTCCAGACTGAACTGCGAATCTTC
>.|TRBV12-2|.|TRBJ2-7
CASRPDRGYEQYF
TGTGCAAGTCGCCCCGACAGGGGCTACGAGCAGTACTTC
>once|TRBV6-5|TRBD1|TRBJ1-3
CASTRGTSGNTIYF
TGTGCCAGCACCAGGGGGACATCAGGAAACACCATATATTTT
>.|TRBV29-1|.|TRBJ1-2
CSVKAGIYGYTF
TGCAGCGTTAAGGCGGGGATCTATGGCTACACCTTC
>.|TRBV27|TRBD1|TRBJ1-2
CASSPGQGGFYGYTF
TGTGCCAGCAGTCCTGGACAGGGAGGGTTCTATGGCTACACCTTC
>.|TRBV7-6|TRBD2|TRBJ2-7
CASSLGAGAYEQYF
TGTGCCAGCAGCTTAGGAGCGGGGGCCTACGAGCAGTACTTC
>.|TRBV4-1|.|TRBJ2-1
CAHLLPMSDEQFF
TGCGCTCACCTCCTTCCTATGAGTGATGAGCAGTTCTTC
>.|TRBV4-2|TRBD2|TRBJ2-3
CASSQDELAGASTDTQYF
TGTGCCAGCAGCCAAGATGAACTAGCGGGAGCAAGCACAGATACGCAGTATTTT
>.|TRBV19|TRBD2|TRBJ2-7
CASSIASGGKGYEQYF
TGTGCCAGTAGTATCGCCTCGGGGGGAAAGGGTTACGAGCAGTACTTC
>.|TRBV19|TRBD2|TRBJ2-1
CASSLGTSGSNEQFF
TGTGCCAGTAGTTTGGGGACTAGCGGGAGCAATGAGCAGTTCTTC
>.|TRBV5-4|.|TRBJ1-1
CASGPTQGSDTEAFF
TGTGCCAGCGGACCTACACAGGGTTCGGACACTGAAGCTTTCTTT
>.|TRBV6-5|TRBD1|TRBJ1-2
CASSWTGLDYGYTF
TGTGCCAGCAGTTGGACAGGGCTGGACTATGGCTACACCTTC
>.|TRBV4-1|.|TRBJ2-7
CASSQDLPYEQYF
TGCGCCAGCAGCCAAGATCTCCCCTACGAGCAGTACTTC
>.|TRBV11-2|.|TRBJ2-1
CASSLNIQRSSYNEQFF
TGTGCCAGCAGCTTAAATATCCAGCGGAGCTCCTACAATGAGCAGTTCTTC
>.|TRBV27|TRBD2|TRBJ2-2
CASSDGLAAGELFF
TGTGCCAGCAGTGACGGACTAGCGGCCGGGGAGCTGTTTTTT
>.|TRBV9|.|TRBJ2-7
CASSTGKWTYEQYF
TGTGCCAGCAGTACAGGGAAGTGGACCTACGAGCAGTACTTC
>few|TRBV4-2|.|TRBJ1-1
CASSQIGQSKGATEAFF
TGTGCCAGCAGCCAAATTGGGCAAAGCAAGGGAGCAACTGAAGCTTTCTTT
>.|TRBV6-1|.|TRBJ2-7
CASSESWGGSAEQYF
TGTGCCAGCAGTGAATCGTGGGGGGGCTCGGCCGAGCAGTACTTC
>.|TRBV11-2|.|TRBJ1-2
CASSLEGGYGYTF
TGTGCCAGCAGCTTAGAGGGGGGCTATGGCTACACCTTC
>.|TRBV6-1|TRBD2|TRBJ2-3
CASSALAGERDTQYF
TGTGCCAGCAGTGCCCTAGCGGGAGAACGAGATACGCAGTATTTT
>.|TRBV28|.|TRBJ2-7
CASRLPDRPYEQYF
TGTGCCAGCAGACTTCCGGACAGACCCTACGAGCAGTACTTC
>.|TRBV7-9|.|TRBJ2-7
CSSSLEGRGLRSSYEQYF
TGTTCCAGCAGCTTAGAGGGTAGGGGTTTGAGGAGCTCCTACGAGCAGTACTTC
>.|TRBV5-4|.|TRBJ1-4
CASSGGGRTEKLFF
TGTGCCAGCAGCGGGGGGGGCCGTACCGAAAAACTGTTTTTT
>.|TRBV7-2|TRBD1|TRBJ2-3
CASSLWATGGPRGTDTQYF
TGTGCCAGCAGCTTATGGGCGACAGGGGGGCCCCGCGGCACAGATACGCAGTATTTT
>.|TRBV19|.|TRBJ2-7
CASSIPGYEQYF
TGTGCCAGTAGTATCCCCGGCTACGAGCAGTACTTC
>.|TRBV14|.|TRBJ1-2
CASSQDNNYGYTF
TGTGCCAGCAGCCAAGATAATAACTATGGCTACACCTTC
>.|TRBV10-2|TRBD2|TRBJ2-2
CASSGLAAMNTGELFF
TGCGCCAGCAGTGGGCTAGCGGCTATGAACACCGGGGAGCTGTTTTTT
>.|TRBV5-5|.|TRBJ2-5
CASSLGRQETQYF
TGTGCCAGCAGCTTGGGGAGGCAAGAGACCCAGTACTTC
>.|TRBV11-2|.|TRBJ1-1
CASRRPQGHTEAFF
TGTGCCAGCAGACGCCCACAGGGACACACTGAAGCTTTCTTT
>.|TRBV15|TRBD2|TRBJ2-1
CATGRGGRGYNEQFF
TGTGCCACCGGTCGGGGCGGGAGGGGTTACAATGAGCAGTTCTTC
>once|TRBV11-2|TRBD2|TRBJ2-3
CASSWGLAGFGTDTQYF
TGTGCCAGCAGCTGGGGACTAGCGGGCTTCGGGACAGATACGCAGTATTTT
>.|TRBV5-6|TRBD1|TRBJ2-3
CASFLDRELTDTQYF
TGTGCCAGCTTTCTCGACAGGGAACTCACAGATACGCAGTATTTT
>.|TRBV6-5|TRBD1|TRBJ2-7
CASSYNRGAYEQYF
TGTGCCAGCAGTTACAACAGGGGGGCCTACGAGCAGTACTTC
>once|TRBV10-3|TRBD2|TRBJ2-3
CAISESNSLAGSRDTQYF
TGTGCCATCAGTGAGTCCAATAGCCTAGCGGGTAGTCGGGATACGCAGTATTTT
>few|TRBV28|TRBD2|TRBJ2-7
CASIGGRAYEQYF
TGTGCCAGCATTGGCGGGAGGGCCTACGAGCAGTACTTC
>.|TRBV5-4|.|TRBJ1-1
CASTPTGNTEAFF
TGTGCCAGCACCCCGACAGGGAACACTGAAGCTTTCTTT
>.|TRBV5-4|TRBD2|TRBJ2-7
CASSQGLASYEQYF
TGTGCCAGCAGCCAAGGACTAGCCTCCTACGAGCAGTACTTC
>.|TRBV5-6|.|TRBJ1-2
CASSLYRRDEEGGYTF
TGTGCCAGCAGCTTGTATCGGCGGGACGAGGAGGGGGGCTACACCTTC
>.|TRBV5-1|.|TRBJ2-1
CASSEDRYEQFF
TGCGCCAGCAGCGAGGATAGATATGAGCAGTTCTTC
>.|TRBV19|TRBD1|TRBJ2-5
CASSHSGTGGVETQYF
TGTGCCAGTAGCCATTCCGGGACAGGGGGTGTAGAGACCCAGTACTTC
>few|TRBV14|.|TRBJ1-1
CASSLVGRGFSTEAFF
TGTGCCAGCAGCCTTGTAGGCCGGGGTTTTAGCACTGAAGCTTTCTTT
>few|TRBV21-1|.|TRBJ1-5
CASSTPTDSNQPQHF
TGTGCCAGCAGCACCCCGACAGATAGCAATCAGCCCCAGCATTTT
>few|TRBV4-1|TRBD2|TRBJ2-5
CASSQDQAGGMETQYF
TGCGCCAGCAGCCAAGATCAAGCGGGGGGGATGGAGACCCAGTACTTC
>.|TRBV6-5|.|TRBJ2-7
CASSSTLGLTYEQYF
TGTGCCAGCAGTTCCACCCTGGGACTTACCTACGAGCAGTACTTC